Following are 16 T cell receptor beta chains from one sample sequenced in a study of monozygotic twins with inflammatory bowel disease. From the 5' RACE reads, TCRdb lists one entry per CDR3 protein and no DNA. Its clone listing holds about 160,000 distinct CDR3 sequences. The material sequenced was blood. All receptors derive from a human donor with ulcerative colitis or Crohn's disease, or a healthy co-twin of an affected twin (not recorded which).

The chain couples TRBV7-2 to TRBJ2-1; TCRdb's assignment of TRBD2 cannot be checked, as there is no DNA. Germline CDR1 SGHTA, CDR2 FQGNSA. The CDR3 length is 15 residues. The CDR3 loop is CASSLTSGGANEQFF. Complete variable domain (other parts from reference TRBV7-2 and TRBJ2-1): GAGVSQSPSNKVTEKGKDVELRCDPISGHTALYWYRQSLGQGLEFLIYFQGNSAPDKSGLPSDRFSAERTGGSVSTLTIQRTQQEDSAVYLCASSLTSGGANEQFFGPGTRLTVL.

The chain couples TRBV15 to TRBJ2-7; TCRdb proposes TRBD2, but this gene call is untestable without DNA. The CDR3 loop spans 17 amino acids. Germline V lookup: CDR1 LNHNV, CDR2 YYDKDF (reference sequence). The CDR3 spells CATSRPWTSGSSYEQYF.

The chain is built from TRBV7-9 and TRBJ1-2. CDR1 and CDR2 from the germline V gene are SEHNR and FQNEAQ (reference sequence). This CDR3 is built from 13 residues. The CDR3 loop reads CASSLEGIDGYTF.

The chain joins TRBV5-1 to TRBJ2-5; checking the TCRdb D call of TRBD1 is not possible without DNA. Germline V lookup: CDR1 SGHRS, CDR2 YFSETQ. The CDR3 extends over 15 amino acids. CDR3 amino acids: CASSLLQEKQETQYF. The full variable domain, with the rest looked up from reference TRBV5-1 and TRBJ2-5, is KAGVTQTPRYLIKTRGQQVTLSCSPISGHRSVSWYQQTPGQGLQFLFEYFSETQRNKGNFPGRFSGRQFSNSRSEMNVSTLELGDSALYLCASSLLQEKQETQYFGPGTRLLVL.

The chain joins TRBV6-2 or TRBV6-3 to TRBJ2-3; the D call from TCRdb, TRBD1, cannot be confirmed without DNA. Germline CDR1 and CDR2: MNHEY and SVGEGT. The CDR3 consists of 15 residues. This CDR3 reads CASKHPRTGTDTQYF.

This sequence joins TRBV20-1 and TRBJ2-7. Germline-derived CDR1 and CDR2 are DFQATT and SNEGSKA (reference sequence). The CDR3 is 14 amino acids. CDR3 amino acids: CSARVPLQSYEQYF.

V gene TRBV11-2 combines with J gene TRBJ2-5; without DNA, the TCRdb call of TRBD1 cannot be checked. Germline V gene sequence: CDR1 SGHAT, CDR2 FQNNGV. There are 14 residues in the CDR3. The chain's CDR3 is CASSLVGGSETQYF.

CDR3 sequence: CASSADREATGEQYF. The chain links TRBV7-8 to TRBJ2-7; no DNA is available, so the TRBD1 call from TCRdb remains unchecked. CDR1 SGHVS and CDR2 FQNEAQ come from the germline V gene. The CDR3 has 15 residues.

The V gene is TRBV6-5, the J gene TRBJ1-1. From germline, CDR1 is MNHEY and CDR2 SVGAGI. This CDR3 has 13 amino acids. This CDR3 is CASSLNSGLEAFF.

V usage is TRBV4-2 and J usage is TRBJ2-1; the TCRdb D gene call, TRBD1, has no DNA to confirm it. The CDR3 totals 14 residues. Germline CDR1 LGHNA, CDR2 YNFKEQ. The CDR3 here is CASSHLGGYNEQFF.

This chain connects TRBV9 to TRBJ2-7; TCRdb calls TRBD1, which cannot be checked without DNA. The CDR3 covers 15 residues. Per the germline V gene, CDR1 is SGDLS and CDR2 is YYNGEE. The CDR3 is CASSIGGTGRNEQYF. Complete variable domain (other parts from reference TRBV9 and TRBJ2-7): DSGVTQTPKHLITATGQRVTLRCSPRSGDLSVYWYQQSLDQGLQFLIQYYNGEERAKGNILERFSAQQFPDLHSELNLSSLELGDSALYFCASSIGGTGRNEQYFGPGTRLTVT.

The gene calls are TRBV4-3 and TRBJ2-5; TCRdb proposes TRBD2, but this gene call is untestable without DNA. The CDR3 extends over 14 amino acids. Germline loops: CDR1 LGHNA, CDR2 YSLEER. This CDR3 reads CASSLGLAEETQYF.

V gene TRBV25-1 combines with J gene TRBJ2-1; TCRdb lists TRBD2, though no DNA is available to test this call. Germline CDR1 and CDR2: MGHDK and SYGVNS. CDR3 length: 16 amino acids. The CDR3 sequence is CASSSFDSGGYNEQFF. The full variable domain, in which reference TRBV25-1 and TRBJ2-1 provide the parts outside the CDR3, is EADIYQTPRYLVIGTGKKITLECSQTMGHDKMYWYQQDPGMELHLIHYSYGVNSTEKGDLSSESTVSRIRTEHFPLTLESARPSHTSQYLCASSSFDSGGYNEQFFGPGTRLTVL.

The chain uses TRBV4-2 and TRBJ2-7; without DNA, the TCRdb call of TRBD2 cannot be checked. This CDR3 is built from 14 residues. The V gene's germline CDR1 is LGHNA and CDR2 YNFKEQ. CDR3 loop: CASSPGTGSYEQYF.

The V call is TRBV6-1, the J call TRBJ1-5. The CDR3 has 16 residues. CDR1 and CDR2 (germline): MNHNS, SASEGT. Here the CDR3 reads CASRTGDRRGNQPQHF.

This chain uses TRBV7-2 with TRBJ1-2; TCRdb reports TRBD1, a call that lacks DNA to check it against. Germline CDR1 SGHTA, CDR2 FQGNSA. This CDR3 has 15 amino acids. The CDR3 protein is CASSLSRGTGGGYTF.